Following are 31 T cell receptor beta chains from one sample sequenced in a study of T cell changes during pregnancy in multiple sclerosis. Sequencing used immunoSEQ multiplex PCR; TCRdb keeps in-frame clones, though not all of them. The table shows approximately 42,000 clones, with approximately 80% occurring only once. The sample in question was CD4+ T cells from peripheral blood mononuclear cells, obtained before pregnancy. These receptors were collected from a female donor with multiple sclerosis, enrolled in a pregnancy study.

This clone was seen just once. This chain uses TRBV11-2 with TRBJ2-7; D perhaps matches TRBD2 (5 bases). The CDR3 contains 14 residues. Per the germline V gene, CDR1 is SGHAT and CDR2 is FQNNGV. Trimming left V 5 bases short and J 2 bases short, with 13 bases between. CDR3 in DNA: TGTGCCAGCAGCCCATACGACGGGGCCTACGAGCAGTACTTC. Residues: CASSPYDGAYEQYF.

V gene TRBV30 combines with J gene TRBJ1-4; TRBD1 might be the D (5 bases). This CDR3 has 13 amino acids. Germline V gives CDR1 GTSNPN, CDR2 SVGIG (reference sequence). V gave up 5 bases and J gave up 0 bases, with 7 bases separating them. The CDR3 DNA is TGTGCCTGGGGGGCCTCAACTAATGAAAAACTGTTTTTT. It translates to CAWGASTNEKLFF.

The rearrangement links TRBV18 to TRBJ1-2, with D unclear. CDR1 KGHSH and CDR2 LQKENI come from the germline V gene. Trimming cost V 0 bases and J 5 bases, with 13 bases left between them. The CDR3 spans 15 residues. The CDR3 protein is CASSPPDKRAYGYTF. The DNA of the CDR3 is TGTGCCAGCTCACCACCGGATAAGCGGGCGTATGGCTACACCTTC.

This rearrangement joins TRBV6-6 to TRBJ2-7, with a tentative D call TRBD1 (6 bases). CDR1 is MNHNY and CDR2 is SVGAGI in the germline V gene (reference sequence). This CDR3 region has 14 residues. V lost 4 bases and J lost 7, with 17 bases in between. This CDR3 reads CASSSRQEPPEQYF. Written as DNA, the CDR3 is TGTGCCAGCAGTTCTAGACAGGAGCCGCCGGAGCAGTACTTC.

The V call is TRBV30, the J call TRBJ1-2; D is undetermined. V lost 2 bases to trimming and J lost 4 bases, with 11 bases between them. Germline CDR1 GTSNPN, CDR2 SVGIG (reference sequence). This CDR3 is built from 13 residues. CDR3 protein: CAWSRSPLYGYTF. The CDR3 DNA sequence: TGTGCCTGGAGTCGGTCTCCACTCTATGGCTACACCTTC. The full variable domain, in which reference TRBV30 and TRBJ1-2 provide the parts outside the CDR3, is SQTIHQWPATLVQPVGSPLSLECTVEGTSNPNLYWYRQAAGRGLQLLFYSVGIGQISSEVPQNLSASRPQDRQFILSSKKLLLSDSGFYLCAWSRSPLYGYTFGSGTRLTVV.

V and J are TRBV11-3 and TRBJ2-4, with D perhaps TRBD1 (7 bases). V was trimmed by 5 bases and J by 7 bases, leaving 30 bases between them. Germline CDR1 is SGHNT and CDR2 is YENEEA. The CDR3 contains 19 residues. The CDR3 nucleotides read TGTGCCAGCAGCACACGGGAGCACAGCCGACAGGGTGTTTCGAACATTCAGTACTTC. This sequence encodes CASSTREHSRQGVSNIQYF.

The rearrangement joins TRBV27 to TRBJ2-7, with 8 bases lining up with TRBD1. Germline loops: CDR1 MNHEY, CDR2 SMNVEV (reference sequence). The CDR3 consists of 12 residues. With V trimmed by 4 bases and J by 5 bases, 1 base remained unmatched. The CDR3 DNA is TGTGCCAGCAGTTCGACAGGGGACGAGCAGTACTTC. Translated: CASSSTGDEQYF.

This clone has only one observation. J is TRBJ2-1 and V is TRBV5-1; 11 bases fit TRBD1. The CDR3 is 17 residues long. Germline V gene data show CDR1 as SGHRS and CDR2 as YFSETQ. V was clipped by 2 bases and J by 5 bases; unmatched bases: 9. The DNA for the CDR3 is TGCGCCAGCAGCTTTATTCCCGGGACAGGGGGACACAATGAGCAGTTCTTC. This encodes CASSFIPGTGGHNEQFF.

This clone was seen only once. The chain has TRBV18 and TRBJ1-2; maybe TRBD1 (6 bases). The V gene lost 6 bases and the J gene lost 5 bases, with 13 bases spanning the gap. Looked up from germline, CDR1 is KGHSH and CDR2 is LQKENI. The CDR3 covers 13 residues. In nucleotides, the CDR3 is TGTGCCAGCTCGTTCGACAGGATTTATGGCTACACCTTC. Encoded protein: CASSFDRIYGYTF.

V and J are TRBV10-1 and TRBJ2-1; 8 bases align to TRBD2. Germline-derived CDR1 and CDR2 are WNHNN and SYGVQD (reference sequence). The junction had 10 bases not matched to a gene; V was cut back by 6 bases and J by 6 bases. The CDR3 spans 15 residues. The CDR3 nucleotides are TGCGCCAGCAGAAAGCGGGAGCCACGGGGCAATGAGCAGTTCTTC. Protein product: CASRKREPRGNEQFF.

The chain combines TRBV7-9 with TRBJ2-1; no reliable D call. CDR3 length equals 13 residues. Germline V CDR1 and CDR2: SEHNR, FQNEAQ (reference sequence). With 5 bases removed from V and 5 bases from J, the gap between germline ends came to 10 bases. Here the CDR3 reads CASSLLLNNEQFF. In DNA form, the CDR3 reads TGTGCCAGCAGCCTACTACTAAACAATGAGCAGTTCTTC. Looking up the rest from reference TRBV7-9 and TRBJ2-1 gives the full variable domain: DTGVSQNPRHKITKRGQNVTFRCDPISEHNRLYWYRQTLGQGPEFLTYFQNEAQLEKSRLLSDRFSAERPKGSFSTLEIQRTEQGDSAMYLCASSLLLNNEQFFGPGTRLTVL.

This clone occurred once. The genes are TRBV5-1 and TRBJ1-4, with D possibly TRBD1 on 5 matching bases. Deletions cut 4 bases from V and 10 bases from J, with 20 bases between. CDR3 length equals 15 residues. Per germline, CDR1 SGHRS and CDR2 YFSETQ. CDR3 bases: TGCGCCAGCAGCGGCCAGGGTGTGGGAGGAGGAAAACTGTTTTTT. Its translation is CASSGQGVGGGKLFF. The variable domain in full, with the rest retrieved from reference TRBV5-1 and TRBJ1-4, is KAGVTQTPRYLIKTRGQQVTLSCSPISGHRSVSWYQQTPGQGLQFLFEYFSETQRNKGNFPGRFSGRQFSNSRSEMNVSTLELGDSALYLCASSGQGVGGGKLFFGSGTQLSVL.

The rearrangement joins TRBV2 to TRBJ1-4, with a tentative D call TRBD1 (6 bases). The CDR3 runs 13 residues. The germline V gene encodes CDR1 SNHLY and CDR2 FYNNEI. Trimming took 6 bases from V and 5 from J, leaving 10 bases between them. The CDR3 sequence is CASRRTENEKLFF. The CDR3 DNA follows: TGTGCCAGCAGACGGACAGAGAATGAAAAACTGTTTTTT.

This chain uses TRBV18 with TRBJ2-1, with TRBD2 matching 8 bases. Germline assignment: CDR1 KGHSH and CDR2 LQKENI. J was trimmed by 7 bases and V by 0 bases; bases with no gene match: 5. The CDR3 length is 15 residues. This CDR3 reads CASSPPTGGRNEQFF. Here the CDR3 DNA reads TGTGCCAGCTCACCACCGACGGGAGGGAGGAATGAGCAGTTCTTC. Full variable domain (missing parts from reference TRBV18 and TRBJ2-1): NAGVMQNPRHLVRRRGQEARLRCSPMKGHSHVYWYRQLPEEGLKFMVYLQKENIIDESGMPKERFSAEFPKEGPSILRIQQVVRGDSAAYFCASSPPTGGRNEQFFGPGTRLTVL.

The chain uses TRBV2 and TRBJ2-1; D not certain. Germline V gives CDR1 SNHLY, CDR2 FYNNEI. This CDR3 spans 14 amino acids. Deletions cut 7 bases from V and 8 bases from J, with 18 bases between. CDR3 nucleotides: TGTGCCAGCACCGAAACGTTGGTCGTAGATGAGCAGTTCTTC. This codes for CASTETLVVDEQFF.

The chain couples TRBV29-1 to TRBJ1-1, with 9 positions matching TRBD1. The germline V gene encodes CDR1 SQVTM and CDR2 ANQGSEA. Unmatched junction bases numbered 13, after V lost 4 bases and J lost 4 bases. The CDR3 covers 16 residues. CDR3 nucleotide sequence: TGCAGCGTTGGGGGCCACAGGGGGCTTGGTGGCACTGAAGCTTTCTTT. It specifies CSVGGHRGLGGTEAFF.

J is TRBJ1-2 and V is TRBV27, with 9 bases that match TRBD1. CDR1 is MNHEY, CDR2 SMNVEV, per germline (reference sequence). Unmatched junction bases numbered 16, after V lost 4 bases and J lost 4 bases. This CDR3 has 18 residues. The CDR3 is CASSSQPPGTGLIYGYTF. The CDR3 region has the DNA TGTGCCAGCAGTTCACAACCCCCCGGGACAGGGCTTATCTATGGCTACACCTTC.

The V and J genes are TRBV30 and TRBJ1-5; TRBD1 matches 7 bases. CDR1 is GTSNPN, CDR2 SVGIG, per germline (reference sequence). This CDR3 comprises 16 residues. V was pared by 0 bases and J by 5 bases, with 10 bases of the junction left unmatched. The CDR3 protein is CAWSVTPGTVHQPQHF. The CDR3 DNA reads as TGTGCCTGGAGTGTAACCCCCGGGACAGTCCATCAGCCCCAGCATTTT.

The CDR3 region has the DNA TGTGCCAGTAGTTTCCCGGCGGTGAACACTGAAGCTTTCTTT. It specifies CASSFPAVNTEAFF. The chain combines TRBV19 with TRBJ1-1; D is ambiguous. The length of the CDR3 is 14 residues. CDR1 LNHDA and CDR2 SQIVND come from the germline V gene (reference sequence). V lost 5 bases and J lost 0, with 10 bases in between.

The CDR3 sequence: CASSDGTGQGEKLFF. In DNA, the CDR3 is TGCGCCAGCAGTGATGGGACCGGACAGGGGGAAAAACTGTTTTTT. The rearrangement joins TRBV10-2 to TRBJ1-4, with 9 bases matching TRBD1. The germline V gene has CDR1 WSHSY and CDR2 SAAADI. The trim removed 3 bases at V and 8 bases at J, leaving 7 bases unmatched. The CDR3 is made up of 15 amino acids.

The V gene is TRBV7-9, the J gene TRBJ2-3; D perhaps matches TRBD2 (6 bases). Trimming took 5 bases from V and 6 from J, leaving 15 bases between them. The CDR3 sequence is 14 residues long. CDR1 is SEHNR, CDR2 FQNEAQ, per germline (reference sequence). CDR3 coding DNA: TGTGCCAGCAGCCAGGGCGCGGGACTGGATACGCAGTATTTT. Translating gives CASSQGAGLDTQYF.

The CDR3 region has the DNA TGTGCCAGCAGTTACGCGGGGAGCTATGGCTACACCTTC. The encoded protein is CASSYAGSYGYTF. The chain joins TRBV6-5 to TRBJ1-2; D remains unclear. With 2 bases removed from V and 4 bases from J, the gap between germline ends came to 8 bases. The V gene's germline CDR1 is MNHEY and CDR2 SVGAGI. The CDR3 runs 13 residues.

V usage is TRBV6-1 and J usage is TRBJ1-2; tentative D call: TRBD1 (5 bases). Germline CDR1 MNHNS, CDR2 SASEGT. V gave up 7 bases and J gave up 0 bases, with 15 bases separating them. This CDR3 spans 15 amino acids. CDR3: CASKIGGGTNYGYTF. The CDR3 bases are TGTGCCAGCAAAATTGGCGGGGGAACTAACTATGGCTACACCTTC.

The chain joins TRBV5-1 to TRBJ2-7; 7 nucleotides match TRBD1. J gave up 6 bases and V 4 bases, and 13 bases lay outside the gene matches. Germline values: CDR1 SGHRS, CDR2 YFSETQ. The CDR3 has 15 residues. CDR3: CASSVEQGRSAEQYF. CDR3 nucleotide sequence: TGCGCCAGCAGCGTGGAACAGGGGAGATCGGCCGAGCAGTACTTC.

The CDR3 loop is CSVGDRSYGYTF. The CDR3 bases are TGCAGCGTTGGGGACAGGTCCTATGGCTACACCTTC. The chain carries TRBV29-1 and TRBJ1-2; TRBD1 agrees at 8 bases. V lost 4 bases and J lost 4; bases outside the gene matches: 2. Germline-derived CDR1 and CDR2 are SQVTM and ANQGSEA. The CDR3 length is 12 residues.

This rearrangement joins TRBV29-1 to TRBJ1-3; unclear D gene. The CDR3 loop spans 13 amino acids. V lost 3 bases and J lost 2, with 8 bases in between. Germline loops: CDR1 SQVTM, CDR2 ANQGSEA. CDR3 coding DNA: TGCAGCGTTGAGAGCGGGGCTGGAAACACCATATATTTT. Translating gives CSVESGAGNTIYF. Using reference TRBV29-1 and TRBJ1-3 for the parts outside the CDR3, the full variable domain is SAVISQKPSRDICQRGTSLTIQCQVDSQVTMMFWYRQQPGQSLTLIATANQGSEATYESGFVIDKFPISRPNLTFSTLTVSNMSPEDSSIYLCSVESGAGNTIYFGEGSWLTVV.

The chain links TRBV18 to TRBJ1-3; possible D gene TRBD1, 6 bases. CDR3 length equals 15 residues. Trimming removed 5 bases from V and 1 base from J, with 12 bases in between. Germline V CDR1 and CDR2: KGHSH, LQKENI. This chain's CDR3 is CASSAEQGSGNTIYF. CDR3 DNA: TGTGCCAGCTCAGCAGAACAGGGTTCTGGAAACACCATATATTTT.

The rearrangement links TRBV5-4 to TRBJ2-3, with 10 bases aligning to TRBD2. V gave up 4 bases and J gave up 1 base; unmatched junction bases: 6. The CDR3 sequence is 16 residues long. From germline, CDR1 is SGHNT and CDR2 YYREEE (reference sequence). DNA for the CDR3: TGTGCCAGCAGCCCCCCCGGGACTAGCGGCACAGATACGCAGTATTTT. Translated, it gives CASSPPGTSGTDTQYF. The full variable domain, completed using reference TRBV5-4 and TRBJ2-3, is ETGVTQSPTHLIKTRGQQVTLRCSSQSGHNTVSWYQQALGQGPQFIFQYYREEENGRGNFPPRFSGLQFPNYSSELNVNALELDDSALYLCASSPPGTSGTDTQYFGPGTRLTVL.

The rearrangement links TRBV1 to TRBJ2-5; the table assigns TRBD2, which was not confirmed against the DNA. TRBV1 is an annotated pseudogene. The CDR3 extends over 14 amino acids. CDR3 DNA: TGCACCAGCAGCCCCCCGGACGGGGAAGAGACCCAGTACTTC. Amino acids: CTSSPPDGEETQYF.

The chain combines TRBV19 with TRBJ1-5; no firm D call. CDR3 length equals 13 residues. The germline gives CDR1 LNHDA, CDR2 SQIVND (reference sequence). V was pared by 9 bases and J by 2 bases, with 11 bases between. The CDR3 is CASERVGNQPQHF. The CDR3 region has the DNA TGTGCCAGCGAGCGCGTAGGCAATCAGCCCCAGCATTTT.

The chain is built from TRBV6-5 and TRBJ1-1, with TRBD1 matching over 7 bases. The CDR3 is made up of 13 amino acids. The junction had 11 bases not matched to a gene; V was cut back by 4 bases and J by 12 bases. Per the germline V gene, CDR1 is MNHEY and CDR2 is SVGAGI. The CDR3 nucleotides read TGTGCCAGCAGTTTAAGAGAGGGGGCGGGGTCTTTCTTT. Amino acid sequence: CASSLREGAGSFF.